This record concerns one TCR beta chain sequence. Clones were sequenced by immunoSEQ multiplex PCR, and TCRdb holds only the in-frame ones, with some missing. The sample lists 150,000 or so clones, about 90% seen once, with approximately 0.59% in the top ten. This sample stems from a study of blood T cell repertoires in COVID-19. About the study: The United States, Italy and Spain supplied acute and convalescent COVID-19 samples.

CDR1 and CDR2 from the germline V gene are SQVTM and ANQGSEA. V was cut by 3 bases and J by 8 bases, with 10 bases left in between. The length of the CDR3 is 11 residues. This receptor was obtained from a man aged 50 or older with acute or convalescent COVID-19. The chain links TRBV29-1 to TRBJ1-2; tentative D call: TRBD1 (6 bases). The specimen sequenced was peripheral blood. CDR3 sequence: CSVESRGGYTF. CDR3 bases: TGCAGCGTTGAGAGCAGGGGCGGCTACACCTTC.